Below, 12 T cell receptor beta chains from the same sample are listed, as sequenced in a study of T cells after yellow fever vaccination. TCRdb re-called the 5' RACE reads with MiXCR, one entry per CDR3 protein. The table records almost 600,000 distinct CDR3 sequences, less than 15% of them present only once. The sample consisted of PBMCs, taken on the day of the yellow fever booster vaccination. The receptors were sampled from a man aged 25-45 years who received the YFV17D yellow fever vaccine.

This clonotype was observed a few times. The chain recombines TRBV5-1 with TRBJ2-7; 9 bases are a match to TRBD2. CDR3 length: 13 amino acids. CDR1 is SGHRS, CDR2 YFSETQ, per germline. V lost 5 bases to trimming and J lost 4 bases; unmatched junction nucleotides: 4. The CDR3 region has the DNA TGCGCCAGCAGGTCTAGCGGGGTGTACGAGCAGTACTTC. It translates to CASRSSGVYEQYF.

The CDR3, as DNA: TGTGCCAGCAGGACAGGAGCTCACCCTTACGAGCAGTACTTC. Translating it yields CASRTGAHPYEQYF. The chain combines TRBV28 with TRBJ2-7; D might be TRBD1 (6 bases). The CDR3 loop spans 14 amino acids. Germline values: CDR1 MDHEN, CDR2 SYDVKM. V lost 6 bases, J lost 4 bases, and 16 bases lay in between.

This clonotype was counted only a few times. V and J are TRBV20-1 and TRBJ2-1, with 7 bases lining up with TRBD2. CDR1 DFQATT and CDR2 SNEGSKA come from the germline V gene (reference sequence). CDR3 length: 14 residues. With V trimmed by 5 bases and J by 2 bases, 6 bases remained unmatched. CDR3 protein: CSAPTSRAYNEQFF. The CDR3 DNA reads as TGCAGTGCTCCGACTAGCAGAGCCTACAATGAGCAGTTCTTC.

The V call is TRBV5-1, the J call TRBJ2-3; D remains ambiguous. The CDR3 spans 14 residues. Germline CDR1 SGHRS, CDR2 YFSETQ. Trimming pared 0 bases from V and 8 bases from J, leaving 13 bases between. The CDR3 region is CASSLEIAQSTQYF. CDR3 coding DNA: TGCGCCAGCAGCTTGGAAATTGCACAGAGTACGCAGTATTTT.

This clonotype was counted at least ten times. This chain links TRBV7-2 with TRBJ2-1, with D hard to call. The ends were cut back, 1 base at V and 4 bases at J, with 14 bases in the middle. The CDR3 spans 16 residues. Germline values: CDR1 SGHTA, CDR2 FQGNSA. The CDR3 reads CASSLGPRQPYNEQFF. The CDR3, as DNA: TGTGCCAGCAGCTTAGGCCCCAGGCAGCCATACAATGAGCAGTTCTTC.

J is TRBJ2-1 and V is TRBV28; D may match TRBD1 or TRBD2 (5 bases each). Germline assignment: CDR1 MDHEN and CDR2 SYDVKM. This CDR3 is 14 amino acids long. V was shortened by 6 bases and J by 10 bases, with 19 bases between the two germline ends. The CDR3 region is CASRPRDRPWEQFF. The CDR3 nucleotides are TGTGCCAGCAGACCACGGGACCGCCCATGGGAGCAGTTCTTC.

In this sample, this clonotype turned up a few times. This rearrangement joins TRBV4-2 to TRBJ1-3; no firm D call. Germline V gives CDR1 LGHNA, CDR2 YNFKEQ. V dropped 3 bases and J dropped 0 bases, with 9 bases sitting between them. The CDR3 totals 15 residues. CDR3 bases: TGTGCCAGCAGCCAGGCCGCTAGCTCTGGAAACACCATATATTTT. Protein sequence: CASSQAASSGNTIYF.

This clonotype was picked up a small number of times. J is TRBJ1-1 and V is TRBV12-3 or TRBV12-4; D remains unclear. The CDR3 has 12 residues. Trimming stripped 1 base from V and 8 bases from J, with 8 bases between. CDR3 loop: CASSLVRGEAFF. CDR3 DNA: TGTGCCAGCAGTTTAGTTCGAGGGGAAGCTTTCTTT.

The chain carries TRBV12-3 or TRBV12-4 and TRBJ2-1, with TRBD1 matching over 8 bases. The V segment lost 4 bases and the J segment 5 bases; nucleotides outside the gene matches: 1. The CDR3 extends over 13 amino acids. This chain's CDR3 is CASSWTGNNEQFF. The CDR3, as DNA: TGTGCCAGCAGTTGGACAGGGAACAATGAGCAGTTCTTC.

The CDR3 DNA is TGTGCCAGCAGCTTAATAGCGGGAGGGAACCAAGAGACCCAGTACTTC. Its protein is CASSLIAGGNQETQYF. The chain carries TRBV7-7 and TRBJ2-5; 11 bases are a match to TRBD2. Germline CDR1 reads SSHAT; CDR2 reads FNYEAQ (reference sequence). This CDR3 region has 16 residues. V was clipped by 2 bases and J by 0 bases; unmatched bases: 2.

This clonotype was detected only a few times. The chain carries TRBV7-2 and TRBJ1-5; 10 positions match TRBD1. The CDR3 spans 14 residues. Germline CDR1 SGHTA, CDR2 FQGNSA. V was clipped by 5 bases and J by 5 bases; unmatched bases: 3. The CDR3: CASSIGTGDQPQHF. The CDR3 region has the DNA TGTGCCAGCAGCATCGGGACAGGGGATCAGCCCCAGCATTTT.

The chain joins TRBV12-3 or TRBV12-4 to TRBJ1-5; maybe TRBD1 (5 bases). The CDR3 has 14 residues. V shed 3 bases and J shed 4 bases, with 10 bases lying between them. This chain's CDR3 is CASSFVAGNQPQHF. The CDR3 nucleotides read TGTGCCAGCAGTTTTGTAGCAGGGAATCAGCCCCAGCATTTT.